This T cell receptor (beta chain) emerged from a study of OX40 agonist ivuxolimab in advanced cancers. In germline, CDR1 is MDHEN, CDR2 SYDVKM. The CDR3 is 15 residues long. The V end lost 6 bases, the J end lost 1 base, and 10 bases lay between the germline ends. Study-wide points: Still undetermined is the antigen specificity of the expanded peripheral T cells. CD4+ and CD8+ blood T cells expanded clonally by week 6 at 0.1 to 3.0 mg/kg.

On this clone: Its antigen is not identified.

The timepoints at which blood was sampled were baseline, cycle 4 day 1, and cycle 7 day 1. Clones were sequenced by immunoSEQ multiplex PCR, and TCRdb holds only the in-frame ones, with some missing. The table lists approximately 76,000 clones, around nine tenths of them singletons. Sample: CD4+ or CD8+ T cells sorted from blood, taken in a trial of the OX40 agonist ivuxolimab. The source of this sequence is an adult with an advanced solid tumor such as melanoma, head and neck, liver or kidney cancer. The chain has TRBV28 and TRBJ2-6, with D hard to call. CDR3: CASRRRESGANVLTF. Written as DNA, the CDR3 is TGTGCCAGCAGACGGAGAGAGTCTGGGGCCAACGTCCTGACTTTC.